One and the same sample provided the 12 T cell receptor beta chains below, sequenced in a study of Graves' ophthalmopathy and Graves' hyperthyroidism. RNA transcripts provided the template for amplifying TCR beta CDR3 regions. HTBI-primed RT-PCR formed the first round, and a multiplex PCR formed the second. TCRdb called the multiplex PCR reads again in MiXCR, with one record for every CDR3 protein. The sample carries over 650,000 distinct CDR3 sequences, over 40% recorded once. The sample comprised peripheral blood. All receptors derive from an adult man with Graves' ophthalmopathy.

The chain carries TRBV4-1 and TRBJ1-2; TRBD1 might be the D (5 bases). Germline CDR1 reads MGHRA; CDR2 reads YSYEKL. The CDR3 has 15 residues. V lost 0 bases and J 4 bases, leaving 12 bases between the germline ends. CDR3 DNA sequence: TGCGCCAGCAGCCAAGAAGGGGCCGCACCCTATGGCTACACCTTC. Translation: CASSQEGAAPYGYTF.

The chain uses TRBV5-1 and TRBJ2-5, with 14 nucleotides matching TRBD2. The germline CDR1 and CDR2 sequences are SGHRS and YFSETQ. V lost 0 bases to trimming and J lost 5 bases; unmatched junction nucleotides: 3. The CDR3 is made up of 16 amino acids. DNA of the CDR3: TGCGCCAGCAGCTTGGGACTAGCGGGAGGGCATGAGACCCAGTACTTC. This translates into CASSLGLAGGHETQYF.

V and J are TRBV5-1 and TRBJ1-1; D gene unclear. The CDR3 is made up of 15 amino acids. CDR1 and CDR2 (germline): SGHRS, YFSETQ. V was pared by 1 base and J by 4 bases, with 14 bases between. As DNA, the CDR3 is TGCGCCAGCAGCTTGAAAGTCTTGGGGAGCACTGAAGCTTTCTTT. Encoded protein: CASSLKVLGSTEAFF. Based on the CDR3 plus reference TRBV5-1 and TRBJ1-1, the full variable domain is KAGVTQTPRYLIKTRGQQVTLSCSPISGHRSVSWYQQTPGQGLQFLFEYFSETQRNKGNFPGRFSGRQFSNSRSEMNVSTLELGDSALYLCASSLKVLGSTEAFFGQGTRLTVV.

The rearrangement uses TRBV10-2 and TRBJ2-5, with D possibly TRBD1 on 5 matching bases. V was cut by 6 bases and J by 5 bases, with 13 bases left in between. This CDR3 region has 13 residues. Germline values: CDR1 WSHSY, CDR2 SAAADI. CDR3 bases: TGCGCCAGCAGGGACCCTGGGGCTGAGACCCAGTACTTC. Translated: CASRDPGAETQYF.

Comment on this clonotype: Germline and junction disagree at one end, which may indicate a read error. The chain couples TRBV7-9 to TRBJ2-7, with D tentatively TRBD1 (6 bases). Germline V gene data show CDR1 as SEHNR and CDR2 as FQNEAQ (reference sequence). CDR3 length equals 13 residues. CDR3 protein: CASSPGPGQVEHF. The CDR3 DNA follows: TGTGCCAGCAGCCCTGGACCGGGACAAGTGGAGCACTTC.

This clonotype occurred once. This rearrangement joins TRBV19 to TRBJ1-6; the D gene is possibly TRBD1 (5 bases). The CDR3 covers 17 residues. From germline, CDR1 is LNHDA and CDR2 SQIVND (reference sequence). The ends were cut back, 3 bases at V and 0 bases at J, with 12 bases in the middle. For the CDR3, the DNA is TGTGCCAGTAGTATCAAGGGGACTAGCTCCTATAATTCACCCCTCCACTTT. Protein sequence: CASSIKGTSSYNSPLHF. Filled out from reference TRBV19 and TRBJ1-6, the complete variable domain reads DGGITQSPKYLFRKEGQNVTLSCEQNLNHDAMYWYRQDPGQGLRLIYYSQIVNDFQKGDIAEGYSVSREKKESFPLTVTSAQKNPTAFYLCASSIKGTSSYNSPLHFGNGTRLTVT.

Ten or more counts support this clonotype. The chain links TRBV9 to TRBJ1-2; the match to TRBD1 covers 7 bases. The junction had 10 bases not matched to a gene; V was cut back by 3 bases and J by 8 bases. CDR1 is SGDLS and CDR2 is YYNGEE in the germline V gene. This CDR3 is built from 14 residues. The CDR3 DNA reads TGTGCCAGCAGCGCCCAGACAGGGTCGGGAGGCTACACCTTC. This sequence encodes CASSAQTGSGGYTF.

This clonotype has just a few counts. This chain connects TRBV2 to TRBJ2-1; D is undetermined. Trimming removed 0 bases from V and 2 bases from J, with 11 bases in between. CDR1 and CDR2 (germline): SNHLY, FYNNEI. The length of the CDR3 is 16 residues. For the CDR3, the DNA is TGTGCCAGCAGTGAAGCGCCGACGACGCCCTACAATGAGCAGTTCTTC. This translates into CASSEAPTTPYNEQFF.

V gene TRBV20-1 combines with J gene TRBJ2-3; 10 nucleotides agree with TRBD2. CDR3 size: 13 residues. The germline V gene encodes CDR1 DFQATT and CDR2 SNEGSKA (reference sequence). The CDR3, as DNA: TGCAGCGCCGCTAGCGGGGGATGGGATACGCAGTATTTT. Amino acids: CSAASGGWDTQYF.

The chain uses TRBV18 and TRBJ1-1, with D uncertain. The CDR3 covers 13 residues. The V gene lost 4 bases and the J gene lost 3 bases, with 9 bases spanning the gap. CDR1 is KGHSH, CDR2 LQKENI, per germline. The CDR3 coding sequence is TGTGCCAGCTCACGCGGGGAGGACACTGAAGCTTTCTTT. As protein: CASSRGEDTEAFF.

This clonotype was observed many times. V usage is TRBV10-3 and J usage is TRBJ1-2; D unresolved. The CDR3 runs 15 residues. Deletions cut 4 bases from V and 2 bases from J, with 14 bases between. Germline lookup yields CDR1 ENHRY and CDR2 SYGVKD. The CDR3 is CAISGEGGENYGYTF. In nucleotides, the CDR3 is TGTGCCATCAGTGGCGAAGGAGGAGAAAACTATGGCTACACCTTC.

The chain is built from TRBV25-1 and TRBJ1-4; 7 nucleotides align to TRBD1. V was pared by 8 bases and J by 7 bases, with 13 bases of the junction left unmatched. CDR1 is MGHDK and CDR2 is SYGVNS in the germline V gene. The CDR3 runs to 15 residues. The CDR3 here is CASSPRQGQREKLFF. The CDR3 nucleotides are TGTGCCAGCTCACCAAGACAGGGACAACGTGAAAAACTGTTTTTT.